These 9 T cell receptor beta chains share one sample of origin, sequenced in a study of control samples from healthy donors and cancer patients. Sequencing used immunoSEQ multiplex PCR; TCRdb keeps in-frame clones, though not all of them. This sample yields about 63,000 clones, of which roughly 85% are seen a single time; nearly 5.5% belongs to the top ten. The sequenced sample consisted of blood. The receptors were sampled from a man aged 35-49 years in good health.

CDR3 sequence (DNA): TGTGCCAGCAGACGACTAGCGGGAGGTGGAGATACGCAGTATTTT. Translation gives CASRRLAGGGDTQYF. V is TRBV6-5 and J is TRBJ2-3; 13 nucleotides line up with TRBD2. CDR1 and CDR2 from the germline V gene are MNHEY and SVGAGI. V dropped 6 bases and J dropped 5; count of bases not matched to a gene: 5. This CDR3 spans 15 amino acids.

The V call is TRBV7-2, the J call TRBJ1-6, with 7 nucleotides matching TRBD1. J gave up 4 bases and V 0 bases, and 3 bases lay outside the gene matches. The CDR3 runs to 16 residues. CDR1 SGHTA and CDR2 FQGNSA come from the germline V gene. The CDR3 loop is CASSLAQDRYNSPLHF. CDR3 DNA sequence: TGTGCCAGCAGCTTAGCGCAGGACAGGTATAATTCACCCCTCCACTTT.

This clone was found once. The V gene is TRBV6-5, the J gene TRBJ1-2; 10 nucleotides match TRBD1. Losses at the gene ends were 4 bases for V and 4 bases for J; bases not matched to a gene: 9. CDR1 and CDR2 (germline): MNHEY, SVGAGI. This CDR3 spans 16 amino acids. CDR3: CASSSYKGQGRYGYTF. In nucleotides, the CDR3 is TGTGCCAGCAGTTCCTACAAGGGACAGGGGCGCTATGGCTACACCTTC.

The chain combines TRBV30 with TRBJ1-2; D is possibly TRBD1 (5 bases). Deletions cut 2 bases from V and 8 bases from J, with 12 bases between. The CDR3 is 12 residues long. Germline assignment: CDR1 GTSNPN and CDR2 SVGIG (reference sequence). As DNA, the CDR3 is TGTGCCTGGAGTCCCTTGGAGGGGGGCTACACCTTC. Translated: CAWSPLEGGYTF.

The gene calls are TRBV5-1 and TRBJ2-5; TRBD1 aligns across 12 bases. This CDR3 comprises 15 residues. Germline CDR1 and CDR2: SGHRS and YFSETQ. Trimming took 4 bases from V and 4 from J; bases not matched to a gene: 5. CDR3 protein: CASSRRDRGRETQYF. The CDR3 nucleotides are TGCGCCAGCAGCAGAAGGGACAGGGGGCGAGAGACCCAGTACTTC.

This clone has just a few counts. The V and J genes are TRBV27 and TRBJ1-5; D may be TRBD1 (5 bases). Germline loops: CDR1 MNHEY, CDR2 SMNVEV (reference sequence). This CDR3 spans 13 amino acids. V gave up 5 bases and J gave up 6 bases, with 11 bases separating them. The chain's CDR3 is CASSARVSQPQHF. CDR3 DNA: TGTGCCAGCAGTGCCAGGGTGAGTCAGCCCCAGCATTTT.

The chain is built from TRBV30 and TRBJ2-7, with TRBD2 as a possible D gene (6 bases). V dropped 5 bases and J dropped 6 bases, with 14 bases sitting between them. Germline-derived CDR1 and CDR2 are GTSNPN and SVGIG (reference sequence). CDR3 length: 12 amino acids. CDR3 in DNA: TGTGCCTGGGGAGGGTACCATTCCGAGCAGTACTTC. It yields the protein CAWGGYHSEQYF.

The rearrangement joins TRBV6-6 to TRBJ2-3; 12 bases align to TRBD1. The germline gives CDR1 MNHNY, CDR2 SVGAGI (reference sequence). Germline trimming cut 6 bases from V and 4 bases from J; bases unmatched to any gene: 5. This CDR3 contains 15 residues. In nucleotides, the CDR3 is TGTGCCAGCAGCTCCGGGACAGGGGGCGCAGATACGCAGTATTTT. Translated, it gives CASSSGTGGADTQYF.

The sample holds a few counts of this clone. CDR3 region: CASSVTDRYEQYF. CDR3 coding DNA: TGTGCCAGCAGTGTGACAGATCGCTACGAGCAGTACTTC. The chain has TRBV6-2 or TRBV6-3 and TRBJ2-7; possible D gene TRBD1, 5 bases. This CDR3 spans 13 amino acids. Germline CDR1 reads MNHEY; CDR2 reads SVGEGT. V shed 5 bases and J shed 3 bases, with 11 bases lying between them.